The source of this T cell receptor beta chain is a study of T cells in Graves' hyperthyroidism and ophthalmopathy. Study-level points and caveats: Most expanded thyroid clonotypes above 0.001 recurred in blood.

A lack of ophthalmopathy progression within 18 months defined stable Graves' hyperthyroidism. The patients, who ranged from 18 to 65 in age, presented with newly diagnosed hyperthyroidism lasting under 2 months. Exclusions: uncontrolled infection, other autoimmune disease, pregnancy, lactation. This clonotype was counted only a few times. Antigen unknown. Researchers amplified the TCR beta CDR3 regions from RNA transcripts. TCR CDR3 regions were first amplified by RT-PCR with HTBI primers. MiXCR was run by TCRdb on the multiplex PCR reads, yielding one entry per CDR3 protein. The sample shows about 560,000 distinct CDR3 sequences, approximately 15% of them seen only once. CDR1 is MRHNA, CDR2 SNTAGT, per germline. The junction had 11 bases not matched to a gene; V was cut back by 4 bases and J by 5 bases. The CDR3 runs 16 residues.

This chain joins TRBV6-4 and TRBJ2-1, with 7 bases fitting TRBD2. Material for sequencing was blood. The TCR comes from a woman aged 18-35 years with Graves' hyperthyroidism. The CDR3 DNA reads TGTGCCAGCAGTGTTGTGGCGGGAGCGTACCACAATGAGCAGTTCTTC. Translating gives CASSVVAGAYHNEQFF.